The 9 T cell receptor beta chains below were found in one sample sequenced in a study of T cell responses to AZD1222 COVID-19 vaccine (dated by TCRdb to the early 2020s). The sample's time point label, decoded: about 28 days (+/-7) after the second vaccine dose. Libraries were constructed by the immunoSEQ multiplex PCR assay. In TCRdb, the immuneACCESS table is reduced to in-frame sequences with V and J assigned. These tables do not hold every clone; where another copy was compared, an unresolved V gene accounts for under half, and the others remain unexplained. For this sample the table gives 86,000 or so clones, of which just over 90% were detected only once. The ten largest make up roughly 12% of the sample. This specimen was peripheral blood, taken 28 days after the second AZD1222 dose. Receptors were obtained from an adult who received the AZD1222 COVID-19 vaccine.

The chain joins TRBV9 to TRBJ1-2; TRBD1 aligns across 11 bases. The germline CDR1 and CDR2 sequences are SGDLS and YYNGEE. V lost 4 bases and J lost 6; bases outside the gene matches: 11. The CDR3 spans 16 residues. Here the CDR3 reads CASSPGGTGGRDGYTF. The CDR3 nucleotides read TGTGCCAGCAGCCCCGGAGGGACAGGGGGTAGAGATGGCTACACCTTC.

The genes are TRBV19 and TRBJ1-1; 7 nucleotides align to TRBD1. V dropped 5 bases and J dropped 0; count of bases not matched to a gene: 3. The CDR3 length is 14 residues. Germline assignment: CDR1 LNHDA and CDR2 SQIVND (reference sequence). CDR3 DNA sequence: TGTGCCAGTAGTCCGCAGGGGGTGAACACTGAAGCTTTCTTT. Translating gives CASSPQGVNTEAFF.

The chain is built from TRBV2 and TRBJ1-2; TRBD1 matches at 7 bases. This CDR3 has 20 amino acids. V gave up 4 bases and J gave up 3 bases; unmatched junction bases: 23. Germline V gives CDR1 SNHLY, CDR2 FYNNEI. CDR3 amino acids: CASSAPRDRVPSHNDYGYTF. The CDR3 nucleotides read TGTGCCAGCAGTGCTCCCCGCGACAGGGTACCATCTCATAACGACTATGGCTACACCTTC.

This sequence joins TRBV3-1 (or the pseudogene TRBV3-2) and TRBJ2-2; TRBD2 aligns across 10 bases. This CDR3 has 16 amino acids. Germline V lookup: CDR1 LGHDT, CDR2 YNNKEL (reference sequence). V was pared by 6 bases and J by 4 bases, with 8 bases of the junction left unmatched. The CDR3 here is CASSYVAGGLTGELFF. CDR3 nucleotides: TGTGCCAGCAGTTACGTAGCGGGGGGACTCACCGGGGAGCTGTTTTTT.

This clone appeared a single time. V and J are TRBV28 and TRBJ2-7; D is ambiguous. CDR1 MDHEN and CDR2 SYDVKM come from the germline V gene. V gave up 3 bases and J gave up 0 bases, with 12 bases separating them. The CDR3 extends over 15 amino acids. The CDR3 region is CASSFMTLGSYEQYF. The CDR3 coding sequence is TGTGCCAGCAGTTTCATGACTTTGGGCTCCTACGAGCAGTACTTC.

The rearrangement uses TRBV11-3 and TRBJ1-1; D not resolved. The V gene lost 2 bases and the J gene lost 0 bases, with 4 bases spanning the gap. Germline V lookup: CDR1 SGHNT, CDR2 YENEEA. The CDR3 loop spans 13 amino acids. The DNA of the CDR3 is TGTGCCAGCAGCTTAACAATGAACACTGAAGCTTTCTTT. Amino acid sequence: CASSLTMNTEAFF.

This chain links TRBV5-6 with TRBJ2-7, with D perhaps assigned TRBD1 or TRBD2 (6 bases each). Trimming took 5 bases from V and 1 from J, leaving 22 bases between them. The CDR3 loop spans 17 amino acids. The germline gives CDR1 SGHDT, CDR2 YYEEEE. CDR3 in DNA: TGTGCCAGCAGGCCTTCGAGGGGGGCTCGTTCTTCCTACGAGCAGTACTTC. Amino acids: CASRPSRGARSSYEQYF.

This clone came up once. The chain recombines TRBV12-3 or TRBV12-4 with TRBJ2-7; D might be TRBD2 (5 bases). Between the trimmed V and J ends, which lost 5 bases and 7 bases, there was a span of 15 bases. This CDR3 spans 13 amino acids. CDR3 loop: CASSNGNPEEQYF. In DNA form, the CDR3 reads TGTGCCAGCAGTAACGGGAATCCCGAGGAGCAGTACTTC.

V gene TRBV20-1 combines with J gene TRBJ1-4; D is ambiguous. Germline lookup yields CDR1 DFQATT and CDR2 SNEGSKA (reference sequence). The length of the CDR3 is 10 residues. V lost 5 bases and J lost 7, with 5 bases in between. CDR3 protein: CSALGEKLFF. In DNA form, the CDR3 reads TGCAGTGCTTTGGGTGAAAAACTGTTTTTT.